This entry features one T cell receptor (beta chain) sequence. The data belong to a study of cytomegalovirus exposure and HLA in healthy donors. Primers included in the PCR were 60 Vbeta and 13 Jbeta primers. The repertoire was sequenced with immunoSEQ multiplex PCR; TCRdb's copy has only in-frame clones and lacks some. In all, the sample yields just under 60,000 clones. V lost 5 bases to trimming and J lost 7 bases; unmatched junction nucleotides: 3. Germline V CDR1 and CDR2: KGHSH, LQKENI. The CDR3 sequence is 13 residues long. The J gene is TRBJ1-4, the V gene TRBV18; 8 bases are a match to TRBD1. This sequence originates from a male donor in good health and CMV-seronegative. The sequencing input was PBMCs. The DNA for the CDR3 is TGTGCCAGCTCATCGGACAGGGTTGAAAAACTGTTTTTT. Amino acid sequence: CASSSDRVEKLFF.